Listed here is a single T cell receptor beta chain. The antigen is undetermined. This entry comes from a study of blood T cells in healthy people across ages. Study observations and caveats: Both naive CD4+ cell counts and diversity were greater in long-lived donors than in aged donors. A strong correlation between TCR beta diversity and naive T cell percentage was seen.

Then a second PCR, running roughly 7 to 12 cycles, was carried out with a sample-barcoded 5' primer and a J-beta primer mix. Each cDNA molecule carried a tag from a template-switch adaptor that contained 12 random nucleotides. Each CDR3 protein is one row after TCRdb ran MiXCR on the 5' RACE reads. Altogether 750,000 to 1,000,000 distinct CDR3 sequences are present, roughly 29% being singletons, with the ten largest covering around 9.6%. The sample was also reused in another study, on T cells of mothers and their children. That report notes: In this cohort, donors were three healthy Caucasian mothers plus their six children.

The material sequenced was blood. The source is a woman aged 40 to 50 in good health.

CDR3 bases: TGTGCCAGCAGCCGGCGTCCGGGACAGGGAAAAGCGATCACAGATACGCAGTATTTT. The encoded protein is CASSRRPGQGKAITDTQYF. This chain joins TRBV7-3 and TRBJ2-3; TRBD1 matches at 9 bases. The junction had 17 bases not matched to a gene; V was cut back by 5 bases and J by 2 bases. The CDR3 covers 19 residues. CDR1 is SGHTA, CDR2 FQGTGA, per germline.